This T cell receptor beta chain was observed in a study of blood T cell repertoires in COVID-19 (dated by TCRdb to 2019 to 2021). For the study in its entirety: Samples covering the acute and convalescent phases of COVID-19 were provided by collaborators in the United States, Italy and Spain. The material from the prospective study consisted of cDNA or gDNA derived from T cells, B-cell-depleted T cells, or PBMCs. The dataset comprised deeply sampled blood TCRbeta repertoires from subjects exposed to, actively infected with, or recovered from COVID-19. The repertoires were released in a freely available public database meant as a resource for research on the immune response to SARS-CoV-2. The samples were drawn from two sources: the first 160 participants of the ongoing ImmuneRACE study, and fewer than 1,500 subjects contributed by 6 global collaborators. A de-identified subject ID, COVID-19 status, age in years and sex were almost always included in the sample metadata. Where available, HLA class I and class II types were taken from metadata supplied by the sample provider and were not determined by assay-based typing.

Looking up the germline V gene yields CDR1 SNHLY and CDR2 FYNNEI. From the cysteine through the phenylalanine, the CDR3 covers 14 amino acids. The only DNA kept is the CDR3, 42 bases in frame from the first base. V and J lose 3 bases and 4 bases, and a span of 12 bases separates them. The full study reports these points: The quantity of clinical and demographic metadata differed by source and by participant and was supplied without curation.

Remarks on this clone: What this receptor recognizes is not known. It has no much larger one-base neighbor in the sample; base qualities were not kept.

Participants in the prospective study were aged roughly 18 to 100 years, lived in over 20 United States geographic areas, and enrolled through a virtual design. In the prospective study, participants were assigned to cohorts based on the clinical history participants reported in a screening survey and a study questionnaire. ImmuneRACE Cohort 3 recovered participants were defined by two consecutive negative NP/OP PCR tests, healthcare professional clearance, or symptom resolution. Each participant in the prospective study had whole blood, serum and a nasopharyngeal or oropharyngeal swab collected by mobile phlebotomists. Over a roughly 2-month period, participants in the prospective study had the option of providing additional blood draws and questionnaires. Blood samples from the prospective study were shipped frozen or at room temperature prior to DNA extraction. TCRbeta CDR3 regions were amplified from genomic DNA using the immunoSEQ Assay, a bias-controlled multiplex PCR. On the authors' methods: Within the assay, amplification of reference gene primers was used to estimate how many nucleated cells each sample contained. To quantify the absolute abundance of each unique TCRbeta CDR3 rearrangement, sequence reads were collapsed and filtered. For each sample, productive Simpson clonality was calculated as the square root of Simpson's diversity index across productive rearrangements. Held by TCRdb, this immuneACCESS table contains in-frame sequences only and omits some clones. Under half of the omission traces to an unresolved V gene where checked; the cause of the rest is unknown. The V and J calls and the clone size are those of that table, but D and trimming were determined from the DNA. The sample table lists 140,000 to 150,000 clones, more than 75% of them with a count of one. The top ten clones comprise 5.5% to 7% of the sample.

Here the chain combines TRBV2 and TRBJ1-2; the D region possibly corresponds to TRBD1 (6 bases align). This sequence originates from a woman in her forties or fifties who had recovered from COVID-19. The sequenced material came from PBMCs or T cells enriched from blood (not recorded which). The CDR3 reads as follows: CASSDYRAAYGYTF. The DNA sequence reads TGTGCCAGCAGTGACTACAGGGCGGCCTATGGCTACACCTTC.